Shown below are 32 T cell receptor beta chains from a single sample sequenced in a study of T cells after yellow fever vaccination. TCRdb reprocessed the 5' RACE reads with MiXCR, giving one entry per CDR3 protein. The table lists almost 600,000 distinct CDR3 sequences, less than 15% of them singletons. Material: PBMCs, obtained on the day of the yellow fever booster vaccination. These receptors were obtained from a man aged 30-40 years who received the YFV17D yellow fever vaccine.

The chain carries TRBV20-1 and TRBJ1-5; D uncertain. This CDR3 has 12 amino acids. V shed 5 bases and J shed 3 bases, with 8 bases lying between them. Germline CDR1 is DFQATT and CDR2 is SNEGSKA (reference sequence). CDR3 nucleotide sequence: TGCAGTGCTGGCAGCGCCAATCAGCCCCAGCATTTT. Protein sequence: CSAGSANQPQHF.

This clonotype was observed many times. V is TRBV20-1 and J is TRBJ2-3, with 9 bases lining up with TRBD2. The V and J ends lost 5 bases and 0 bases, in that order; junction bases with no gene match: 3. The CDR3 is made up of 14 amino acids. CDR1 is DFQATT and CDR2 is SNEGSKA in the germline V gene (reference sequence). The CDR3 coding sequence is TGCAGTGCTTTAGCGGGAGTGAGCACAGATACGCAGTATTTT. This translates into CSALAGVSTDTQYF.

This clonotype has just a few counts. This chain links TRBV6-5 with TRBJ2-7, with D possibly matching TRBD2 (5 bases). Trimming removed 1 base from V and 5 bases from J, with 12 bases in between. This CDR3 contains 14 residues. Per germline, CDR1 MNHEY and CDR2 SVGAGI. CDR3 sequence: CASSYFEGEDEQYF. CDR3 in DNA: TGTGCCAGCAGTTACTTTGAGGGAGAGGACGAGCAGTACTTC.

This clonotype has just a few counts. V gene TRBV20-1 combines with J gene TRBJ2-7; the match to TRBD2 covers 10 bases. The J segment lost 0 bases and the V segment lost 4 bases, leaving 9 bases of the junction unmatched. The CDR3 runs 16 residues. Per the germline V gene, CDR1 is DFQATT and CDR2 is SNEGSKA (reference sequence). DNA for the CDR3: TGCAGTGCTAAGGGGTCACTAGCGGGGAGCTCCTACGAGCAGTACTTC. Translated, it gives CSAKGSLAGSSYEQYF.

This chain connects TRBV12-3 or TRBV12-4 to TRBJ1-6, with D possibly being TRBD1 (5 bases). The CDR3 runs 12 residues. V gave up 6 bases and J gave up 10 bases, with 10 bases separating them. The CDR3 DNA reads as TGTGCCAGCAGGGCAGGGCCCTCACCCCTCCACTTT. Translated: CASRAGPSPLHF.

The chain links TRBV20-1 to TRBJ1-5; the D gene is possibly TRBD1 (5 bases). Trimming took off 6 bases at V and 2 bases at J, with 14 bases between the two ends. The germline V gene has CDR1 DFQATT and CDR2 SNEGSKA (reference sequence). This CDR3 comprises 14 residues. The CDR3 here is CSAPEGTGNQPQHF. The CDR3 nucleotides are TGCAGTGCCCCGGAAGGGACTGGCAATCAGCCCCAGCATTTT.

This clonotype has only a few counts. J is TRBJ2-5 and V is TRBV5-1, with 9 bases aligning to TRBD2. Germline loops: CDR1 SGHRS, CDR2 YFSETQ. CDR3 size: 15 residues. After removal of 4 bases from V and 3 bases from J, the junction contained 7 bases not matched to a gene. Here the CDR3 DNA reads TGCGCCAGCAGCCCGAGCGGGAGGTCAGAAGAGACCCAGTACTTC. Amino acid sequence: CASSPSGRSEETQYF.

The chain carries TRBV11-2 and TRBJ2-1, with D possibly being TRBD2 (6 bases). This CDR3 has 15 amino acids. Per germline, CDR1 SGHAT and CDR2 FQNNGV. V dropped 1 base and J dropped 8 bases, with 15 bases sitting between them. The CDR3 DNA follows: TGTGCCAGCAGCTTAGCCGGCCGGGAGTTCGATGAGCAGTTCTTC. It yields the protein CASSLAGREFDEQFF.

The chain has TRBV12-5 and TRBJ1-5; D is uncertain. Germline assignment: CDR1 LGHNT and CDR2 FRNRAP. Between the trimmed V and J ends, which lost 4 bases and 8 bases, there was a span of 12 bases. This CDR3 spans 13 amino acids. The chain's CDR3 is CASGSRELEPQHF. In nucleotides, the CDR3 is TGTGCTAGTGGTTCTCGGGAGTTGGAGCCCCAGCATTTT.

The DNA of the CDR3 is TGTGCCAGCAGTTACTCGTATAGATCCGGCACCTACGAGCAGTACTTC. Its translation is CASSYSYRSGTYEQYF. J is TRBJ2-7 and V is TRBV6-5, with no clear D. Deletions cut 0 bases from V and 2 bases from J, with 14 bases between. The germline V gene has CDR1 MNHEY and CDR2 SVGAGI. The CDR3 is made up of 16 amino acids.

This clonotype was seen only a few times. This chain uses TRBV18 with TRBJ2-1; 7 positions agree with TRBD2. The germline V gene has CDR1 KGHSH and CDR2 LQKENI. V was pared by 3 bases and J by 9 bases, with 11 bases of the junction left unmatched. This CDR3 has 15 residues. The CDR3 region has the DNA TGTGCCAGCTCACCCCCTGGCGGCAGGGAGGGTGAGCAGTTCTTC. Residues: CASSPPGGREGEQFF.

The V gene is TRBV7-8, the J gene TRBJ2-1; a weak D match, TRBD2 (6 bases). The CDR3 runs 15 residues. The V gene lost 1 base and the J gene lost 7 bases, with 14 bases spanning the gap. Per germline, CDR1 SGHVS and CDR2 FQNEAQ. The CDR3 region has the DNA TGTGCCAGCAGCTTAGGCCGACTAGTTGGAAATGAGCAGTTCTTC. Translation gives CASSLGRLVGNEQFF.

The chain uses TRBV2 and TRBJ2-1, with 9 bases identical to TRBD2. CDR3 length: 15 amino acids. Germline CDR1 is SNHLY and CDR2 is FYNNEI. V lost 8 bases and J lost 4; bases outside the gene matches: 9. The CDR3 here is CASFPETSGYNEQFF. CDR3 nucleotide sequence: TGTGCCAGCTTCCCTGAGACTAGCGGATACAATGAGCAGTTCTTC.

This rearrangement joins TRBV20-1 to TRBJ2-7; possibly TRBD2 for D (7 bases). CDR1 DFQATT and CDR2 SNEGSKA come from the germline V gene (reference sequence). Deletions cut 6 bases from V and 6 bases from J, with 12 bases between. This CDR3 contains 11 residues. The CDR3 coding sequence is TGCAGTGCAAAGGGGGGGCTCGAGCAGTACTTC. It codes for CSAKGGLEQYF.

V gene TRBV29-1 combines with J gene TRBJ2-7; D is unresolved. V was trimmed by 5 bases and J by 1 base, leaving 12 bases between them. The CDR3 contains 13 residues. Germline loops: CDR1 SQVTM, CDR2 ANQGSEA. CDR3: CSVSKVDSYEQYF. The CDR3 coding sequence is TGCAGCGTTTCCAAGGTAGATTCCTACGAGCAGTACTTC.

The V call is TRBV14, the J call TRBJ2-1; 14 nucleotides agree with TRBD2. Germline lookup yields CDR1 SGHDN and CDR2 FVKESK. The CDR3 is made up of 16 amino acids. Germline trimming cut 1 base from V and 15 bases from J; bases unmatched to any gene: 11. CDR3 DNA sequence: TGTGCCAGCAGCCAAGCGGGACTAGCGGGAGAAATCGGGTGGTTCTTC. This encodes CASSQAGLAGEIGWFF.

This clonotype was detected a few times. The gene calls are TRBV27 and TRBJ2-3; D unclear. Per germline, CDR1 MNHEY and CDR2 SMNVEV (reference sequence). Trimming took off 3 bases at V and 2 bases at J, with 9 bases between the two ends. The CDR3 sequence is 14 residues long. The CDR3 DNA reads as TGTGCCAGCAGTTTGTTCCAGTCCACAGATACGCAGTATTTT. Translated, it gives CASSLFQSTDTQYF.

The DNA of the CDR3 is TGTGCCAGCAGCTTAGACCAGGGTTTATACAATGAGCAGTTCTTC. Its protein product is CASSLDQGLYNEQFF. The chain combines TRBV7-9 with TRBJ2-1, with a weak D call TRBD1 (5 bases). This CDR3 region has 15 residues. The V gene lost 1 base and the J gene lost 4 bases, with 11 bases spanning the gap. CDR1 is SEHNR, CDR2 FQNEAQ, per germline (reference sequence).

This chain links TRBV20-1 with TRBJ2-1, with 10 bases matching TRBD2. Trimming removed 6 bases from V and 4 bases from J; junction bases left unmatched: 15. The CDR3 loop spans 17 amino acids. CDR1 and CDR2 (germline): DFQATT, SNEGSKA (reference sequence). CDR3 region: CSALPAVGLADYNEQFF. The CDR3 bases are TGCAGTGCCCTTCCCGCAGTTGGACTAGCGGATTACAATGAGCAGTTCTTC.

The CDR3 loop is CASSLRSSHAGPYEQYF. CDR3 DNA sequence: TGTGCCAGCAGTTTAAGGTCAAGCCACGCTGGTCCCTACGAGCAGTACTTC. The V gene is TRBV28, the J gene TRBJ2-7; D unresolved. CDR3 length: 17 residues. CDR1 and CDR2 (germline): MDHEN, SYDVKM. V was pared by 2 bases and J by 2 bases, with 19 bases between.

This clonotype has just a few counts. V and J are TRBV6-1 and TRBJ1-2; D remains unclear. Deletions cut 7 bases from V and 8 bases from J, with 8 bases between. The CDR3 extends over 10 amino acids. Looked up from germline, CDR1 is MNHNS and CDR2 is SASEGT. CDR3 protein: CASNWYGYTF. In DNA form, the CDR3 reads TGTGCCAGCAACTGGTACGGCTACACCTTC.

This clonotype was seen a handful of times. The chain couples TRBV20-1 to TRBJ2-1; D is possibly TRBD2 (5 bases). The germline gives CDR1 DFQATT, CDR2 SNEGSKA (reference sequence). The CDR3 loop spans 14 amino acids. The V end lost 3 bases, the J end lost 9 bases, and 18 bases lay between the germline ends. The CDR3 bases are TGCAGTGCTAGGATGGCGGGCCCTCTTACTGAGCAGTTCTTC. This sequence encodes CSARMAGPLTEQFF.

This clonotype turned up a few times. This chain connects TRBV9 to TRBJ1-6; perhaps TRBD1 as D (6 bases). Germline assignment: CDR1 SGDLS and CDR2 YYNGEE. V was trimmed by 0 bases and J by 2 bases, leaving 12 bases between them. There are 17 residues in the CDR3. The CDR3 DNA is TGTGCCAGCAGCGTAGAAGGGGGAGCGACCTATAATTCACCCCTCCACTTT. Its translation: CASSVEGGATYNSPLHF.

This clonotype was seen a single time. V is TRBV20-1 and J is TRBJ2-7, with unresolved D. Germline-derived CDR1 and CDR2 are DFQATT and SNEGSKA (reference sequence). The V end was cut by 0 bases, the J end by 2 bases, with 14 bases between. CDR3 length: 15 residues. This CDR3 reads CSARDPQTQAYEQYF. The CDR3 DNA reads TGCAGTGCTAGAGATCCGCAGACCCAGGCCTACGAGCAGTACTTC.

The rearrangement joins TRBV27 to TRBJ2-4; D tentatively fits TRBD1 or TRBD2 (5 bases each). CDR1 MNHEY and CDR2 SMNVEV come from the germline V gene (reference sequence). This CDR3 is 16 amino acids long. V lost 4 bases to trimming and J lost 3 bases, with 16 bases between them. The CDR3 DNA follows: TGTGCCAGCAGTTCCCCTATCCGGGACGTCAAAAACATTCAGTACTTC. As protein: CASSSPIRDVKNIQYF.

This clonotype was observed a handful of times. The rearrangement links TRBV4-3 to TRBJ2-2; TRBD2 matches at 7 bases. There are 18 residues in the CDR3. V dropped 2 bases and J dropped 2; count of bases not matched to a gene: 11. Germline V CDR1 and CDR2: LGHNA, YSLEER. The CDR3 loop reads CASSQYPPLADNTGELFF. CDR3 DNA: TGCGCCAGCAGCCAATACCCCCCGCTAGCGGACAACACCGGGGAGCTGTTTTTT.

The rearrangement uses TRBV12-3 or TRBV12-4 and TRBJ1-1; D is unclear. Trimming shortened V by 7 bases and J by 6 bases, and 9 bases separated the two germline ends. CDR3 length: 11 residues. CDR3 DNA: TGTGCCAGCACCCTCGGCTCTGAAGCTTTCTTT. This gives the protein CASTLGSEAFF.

V usage is TRBV20-1 and J usage is TRBJ2-2; TRBD2 matches 11 bases. The trim removed 0 bases at V and 5 bases at J, leaving 5 bases unmatched. The germline gives CDR1 DFQATT, CDR2 SNEGSKA (reference sequence). This CDR3 contains 16 residues. This chain's CDR3 is CSARDLLAGGTGELFF. The CDR3 DNA is TGCAGTGCTAGAGATCTTCTAGCGGGAGGTACCGGGGAGCTGTTTTTT.

This clonotype appeared a few times. The chain employs TRBV7-9 and TRBJ2-7; D assignment may be TRBD1 or TRBD2 (7 bases each). Germline V gene data show CDR1 as SEHNR and CDR2 as FQNEAQ (reference sequence). The CDR3 is 13 residues long. Trimming removed 5 bases at V and 5 bases at J, with 13 bases between. The CDR3 DNA reads TGTGCCAGCAGCCGACAGGGACTAAACGAGCAGTACTTC. Its protein is CASSRQGLNEQYF.

This clonotype was observed a handful of times. The chain links TRBV15 to TRBJ2-5, with TRBD2 identical over 13 bases. Trimming at V came to 3 bases and at J to 1 base, leaving 5 bases not matched to a gene. CDR3 size: 17 residues. Germline V gene sequence: CDR1 LNHNV, CDR2 YYDKDF (reference sequence). The CDR3 reads CATSRFRTSGSQETQYF. CDR3 coding DNA: TGTGCCACCAGCAGGTTCCGGACTAGCGGGAGCCAAGAGACCCAGTACTTC.

This clonotype showed up just a few times. The rearrangement joins TRBV7-2 to TRBJ2-1; no clear D. Germline V lookup: CDR1 SGHTA, CDR2 FQGNSA. V was cut by 5 bases and J by 6 bases, with 11 bases left in between. The CDR3 consists of 13 residues. CDR3 loop: CASSPVDGNEQFF. The CDR3 DNA reads as TGTGCCAGCAGCCCCGTGGATGGCAATGAGCAGTTCTTC.

There are a few counts of this clonotype. V is TRBV15 and J is TRBJ2-3, with D possibly being TRBD2 (5 bases). Deletions cut 0 bases from V and 4 bases from J, with 11 bases between. Germline lookup yields CDR1 LNHNV and CDR2 YYDKDF (reference sequence). This CDR3 comprises 15 residues. The CDR3 loop reads CATSRESGRPDTQYF. CDR3 in DNA: TGTGCCACCAGCAGAGAAAGCGGACGTCCAGATACGCAGTATTTT.